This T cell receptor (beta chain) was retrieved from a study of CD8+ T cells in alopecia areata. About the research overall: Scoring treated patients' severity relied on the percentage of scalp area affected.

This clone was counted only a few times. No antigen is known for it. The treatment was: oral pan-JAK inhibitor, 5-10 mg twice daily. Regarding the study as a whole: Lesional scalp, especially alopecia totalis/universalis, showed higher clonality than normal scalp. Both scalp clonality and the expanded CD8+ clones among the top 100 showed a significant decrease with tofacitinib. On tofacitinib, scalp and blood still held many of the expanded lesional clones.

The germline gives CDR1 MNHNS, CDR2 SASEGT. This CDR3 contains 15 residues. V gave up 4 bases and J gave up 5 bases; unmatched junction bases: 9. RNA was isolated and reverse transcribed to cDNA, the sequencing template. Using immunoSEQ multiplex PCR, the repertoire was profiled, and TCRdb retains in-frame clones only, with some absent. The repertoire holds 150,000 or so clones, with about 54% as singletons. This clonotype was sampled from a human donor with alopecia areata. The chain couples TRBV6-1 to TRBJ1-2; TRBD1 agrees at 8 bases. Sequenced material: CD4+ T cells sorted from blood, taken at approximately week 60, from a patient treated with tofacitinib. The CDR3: CASSVRTGQRYGYTF. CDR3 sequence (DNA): TGTGCCAGCAGTGTCCGGACAGGGCAGCGGTATGGCTACACCTTC.